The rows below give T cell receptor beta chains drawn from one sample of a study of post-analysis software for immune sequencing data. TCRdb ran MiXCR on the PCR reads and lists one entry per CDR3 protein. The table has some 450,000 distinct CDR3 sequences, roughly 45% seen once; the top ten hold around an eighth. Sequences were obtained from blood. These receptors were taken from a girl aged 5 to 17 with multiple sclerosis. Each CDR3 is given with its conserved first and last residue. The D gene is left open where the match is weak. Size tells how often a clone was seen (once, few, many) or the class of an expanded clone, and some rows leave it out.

TGTGCCATCAGACCGGGACTAGAAACTAATGAGCAGTTCTTC	CAIRPGLETNEQFF	TRBJ2-1	TRBV10-3	few	TRBD2
TGTGCCAGCAGCTTAGGGTTCTATAGCCATCAGCCCCAGCATTTT	CASSLGFYSHQPQHF	TRBJ1-5	TRBV7-2	.	.
TGTGCCAGCAGTCAACGAACAGGGATGAATGAGCAGTTCTTC	CASSQRTGMNEQFF	TRBJ2-1	TRBV28	.	.
TGCGCCAGCAGGGGACAGGCGGGACCAGATACGCAGTATTTT	CASRGQAGPDTQYF	TRBJ2-3	TRBV5-1	.	TRBD1
TGTGCCAGCAGCTTGGAGGCTCTGGGGTATGGCTACACCTTC	CASSLEALGYGYTF	TRBJ1-2	TRBV7-9	few	.
TGCGCCAGCAGCCAAGATGCAGGGAGATTCTATGGCTACACCTTC	CASSQDAGRFYGYTF	TRBJ1-2	TRBV4-3	.	.
TGCAGTGCTAGATTCGGGACACCGGGTTATAGCAATCAGCCCCAGCATTTT	CSARFGTPGYSNQPQHF	TRBJ1-5	TRBV20-1	.	.
TGCAGTGCAACTACCAGCGGGATTACCGAGCAGTACTTC	CSATTSGITEQYF	TRBJ2-7	TRBV20-1	.	TRBD2
TGTGCCAGCAGTTTGTACGAGGGGCTAGGGGACACTGAAGCTTTCTTT	CASSLYEGLGDTEAFF	TRBJ1-1	TRBV28	.	.
TGTGCCAGCAGCTTTTTGGGCCAGACTAGCGGGAGTCAAGACAATGAGCAGTTCTTC	CASSFLGQTSGSQDNEQFF	TRBJ2-1	TRBV7-2	.	TRBD2
TGTGCCAGCAGCTTAGTGGCAGGGAACACTGAAGCTTTCTTT	CASSLVAGNTEAFF	TRBJ1-1	TRBV5-1	.	.
TGTGCTAGCAGCTCGAATACGGGACTAGCGGGCATGGATGAGCAGTTCTTC	CASSSNTGLAGMDEQFF	TRBJ2-1	TRBV7-7	.	TRBD2
TGCAGTGCTAGAACGGGGCTGGGAACTGAAGCTTTCTTT	CSARTGLGTEAFF	TRBJ1-1	TRBV20-1	.	.
TGCAGTGCTCAAGCCGCGAGGGGCACTATTCAGTACTTC	CSAQAARGTIQYF	TRBJ2-4	TRBV20-1	many	.
TGTGCCAGCAGCTTCCGGACACCAGATACGCAGTATTTT	CASSFRTPDTQYF	TRBJ2-3	TRBV7-6	.	.
TGTGCCAGCAGCTTAGGATCCAGGACAGAGTATGGCTACACCTTC	CASSLGSRTEYGYTF	TRBJ1-2	TRBV7-2	.	.
TGTGCCAGCAGTGACGGACGGGATCATGAAGCTTTCTTT	CASSDGRDHEAFF	TRBJ1-1	TRBV12-3/TRBV12-4	.	.
TGTGCCAGCAGCTTAATAGGGAGGAACCTAAAGCTCGGCACAGATACGCAGTATTTT	CASSLIGRNLKLGTDTQYF	TRBJ2-3	TRBV7-3	few	.
TGCAGCGTTGGGGAGGACCGATACTACAATGAGCAGTTCTTC	CSVGEDRYYNEQFF	TRBJ2-1	TRBV29-1	few	.
TGTGCTAGCAGCTTTGGCAGGATCGATGGCTACACCTTC	CASSFGRIDGYTF	TRBJ1-2	TRBV7-7	many	.
TGTGCCAGCAGTTACTCGAGGACTTATGGCAATCAGCCCCAGCATTTT	CASSYSRTYGNQPQHF	TRBJ1-5	TRBV6-2/TRBV6-3	.	.
TGTGCCAGCAGTCAAGGGGCAGGGACAACACAAGAGACCCAGTACTTC	CASSQGAGTTQETQYF	TRBJ2-5	TRBV27	few	.